Below, one TCR beta chain is given with its context. Its antigen is still unknown. Researchers ran the PCR with 60 Vbeta and 13 Jbeta primers. In the authors' workflow: Later work found 80 million or so unique TCR beta chains, with about 10 million shared. The protocol was immunoSEQ multiplex PCR, while the TCRdb copy is restricted to in-frame clones and leaves out a portion. V and J calls and clone size are copied from that table; D and trimming were computed from the DNA. The sample consists of 85,000 to 130,000 clones, around 72% of them appearing once. This sample was included in a study of cytomegalovirus exposure and HLA in healthy donors. Study results and caveats: Some highly shared sequence variants likely arose as a pipeline artifact. Listed as cytomegalovirus-associated were around 160 TCR beta chains.

CDR3 length: 13 amino acids. Per germline, CDR1 KGHSH and CDR2 LQKENI. V lost 8 bases to trimming and J lost 4 bases, with 14 bases between them. The chain uses TRBV18 and TRBJ2-5; the D gene is possibly TRBD2 (6 bases). This clonotype was sampled from a male donor in good health and CMV-seropositive. Sequencing was done on a sample of PBMCs. The CDR3 DNA follows: TGTGCCAGCGTATTGGGACTTAGAGAGACCCAGTACTTC. Translating it yields CASVLGLRETQYF.